The TCR beta chain under discussion was sequenced for a study of breast tumors, draining lymph nodes, adjacent tissues. CDR1 is KGHSH, CDR2 LQKENI, per germline. The CDR3 runs 15 residues. The germline V and J ends were trimmed by 1 base and 6 bases, with 13 bases remaining between them. Axillary draining lymph nodes of breast cancer patients supplied the node samples. TCRdb re-called the multiplex PCR reads with MiXCR, one entry per CDR3 protein. The table shows about 180,000 distinct CDR3 sequences, with roughly a third occurring only once. This clonotype was found many times. Sequenced input: axillary lymph node tissue. The TCR was taken from a female donor with breast cancer. Some clones in this sample may be carry-over from other donors' samples. The chain combines TRBV18 with TRBJ1-3; no reliable D call. CDR3 nucleotides: TGTGCCAGCTCACCACAAATACGTGGGGAAAACACCATATATTTT. This gives the protein CASSPQIRGENTIYF.